This T cell receptor beta chain was sequenced in a study of PD-1 blockade in classical Hodgkin lymphoma. This clone occurred a few times. Its antigen is unknown. V was cut by 4 bases and J by 3 bases, with 13 bases left in between. This CDR3 has 15 amino acids. Germline V gene data show CDR1 as MNHNS and CDR2 as SASEGT. The data were produced by immunoSEQ multiplex PCR, yet TCRdb's version contains in-frame clones alone and is incomplete. This sample has 15,000 to 20,000 clones, with 80% to 95% found just once. Regarding the study as a whole: With respect to the repertoire differences, their causes, possibly disease activity or prior therapy, remain undefined.

Time point in this sample: newly diagnosed, previously untreated cHL patient sample. Sequencing input: peripheral blood mononuclear cells (PBMCs). The origin of this receptor is a human donor with classical Hodgkin lymphoma. The chain carries TRBV6-1 and TRBJ2-1, with D possibly being TRBD2 (5 bases). The CDR3 nucleotides read TGTGCCAGCAGTGGTGGGAGTAGTGACTACAATGAGCAGTTCTTC. This codes for CASSGGSSDYNEQFF.